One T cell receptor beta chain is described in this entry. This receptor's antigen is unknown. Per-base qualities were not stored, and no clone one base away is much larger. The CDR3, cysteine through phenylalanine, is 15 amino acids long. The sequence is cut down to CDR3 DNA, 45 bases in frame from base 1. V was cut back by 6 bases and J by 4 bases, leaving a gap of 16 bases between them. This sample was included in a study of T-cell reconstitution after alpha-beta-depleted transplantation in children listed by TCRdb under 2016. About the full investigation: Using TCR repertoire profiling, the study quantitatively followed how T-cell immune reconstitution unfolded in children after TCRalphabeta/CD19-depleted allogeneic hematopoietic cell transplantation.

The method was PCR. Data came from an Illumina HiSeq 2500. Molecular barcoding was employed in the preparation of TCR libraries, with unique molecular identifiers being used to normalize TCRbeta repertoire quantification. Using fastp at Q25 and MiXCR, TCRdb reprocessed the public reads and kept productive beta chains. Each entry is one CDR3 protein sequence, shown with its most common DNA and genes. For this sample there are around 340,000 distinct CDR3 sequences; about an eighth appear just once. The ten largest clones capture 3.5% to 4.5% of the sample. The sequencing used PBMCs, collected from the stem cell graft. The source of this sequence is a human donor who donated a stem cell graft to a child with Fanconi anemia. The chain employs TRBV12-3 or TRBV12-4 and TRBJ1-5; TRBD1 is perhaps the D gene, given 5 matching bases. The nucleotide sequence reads TGTGCCAGCAGCCCAGCGGCAGGGCGGAATCAGCCCCAGCATTTT. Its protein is CASSPAAGRNQPQHF.